The 29 T cell receptor beta chains reported below all come from one sample, sequenced in a study of blood T cell repertoires in COVID-19. Generated by immunoSEQ multiplex PCR, the TCRdb table keeps only in-frame clones and is missing some. The table has a few hundred thousand clones, roughly 80% seen once. The sequencing sample was made of peripheral blood. The source of these receptors is a woman in her sixties or seventies who had recovered from COVID-19.

The genes are TRBV7-9 and TRBJ2-7, with 7 bases matching TRBD2. The trim removed 1 base at V and 1 base at J, leaving 7 bases unmatched. The CDR3 runs to 16 residues. The germline V gene encodes CDR1 SEHNR and CDR2 FQNEAQ (reference sequence). The CDR3: CASSLVTASGSYEQYF. The CDR3 nucleotides read TGTGCCAGCAGCTTAGTTACCGCTAGCGGATCCTACGAGCAGTACTTC.

J is TRBJ1-6 and V is TRBV14; no clear D. The V end was cut by 0 bases, the J end by 7 bases, with 19 bases between. Germline CDR1 is SGHDN and CDR2 is FVKESK. The length of the CDR3 is 18 residues. The CDR3 DNA sequence: TGTGCCAGCAGCCAAGATGCCCCCTACGGCAGGCCGAATTCACCCCTCCACTTT. Protein product: CASSQDAPYGRPNSPLHF.

The CDR3 reads CASSQRGAGTGELFF. The CDR3 coding sequence is TGTGCCAGCAGCCAGCGGGGGGCGGGCACCGGGGAGCTGTTTTTT. The rearrangement links TRBV11-2 to TRBJ2-2; 9 bases line up with TRBD2. V lost 5 bases to trimming and J lost 4 bases; unmatched junction nucleotides: 5. Looked up from germline, CDR1 is SGHAT and CDR2 is FQNNGV. The CDR3 spans 15 residues.

The V and J genes are TRBV11-2 and TRBJ1-1; maybe TRBD1 (5 bases). Trimming left V 1 base short and J 3 bases short, with 18 bases between. The CDR3 runs to 17 residues. Germline V lookup: CDR1 SGHAT, CDR2 FQNNGV. For the CDR3, the DNA is TGTGCCAGCAGCTTAGTAGTTTTTTGGGGCCAGGACACTGAAGCTTTCTTT. Amino acid sequence: CASSLVVFWGQDTEAFF.

The chain carries TRBV27 and TRBJ1-2; TRBD1 is a possible D gene (5 bases). Germline assignment: CDR1 MNHEY and CDR2 SMNVEV (reference sequence). The V end was cut by 6 bases, the J end by 6 bases, with 17 bases between. The CDR3 loop spans 14 amino acids. CDR3 sequence: CASSRGRGGDGYTF. In nucleotides, the CDR3 is TGTGCCAGCAGCCGAGGGAGGGGCGGGGATGGCTACACCTTC.

The V call is TRBV11-2, the J call TRBJ2-3; no firm D call. The germline V and J ends were trimmed by 6 bases and 0 bases, with 16 bases remaining between them. This CDR3 has 16 amino acids. Germline lookup yields CDR1 SGHAT and CDR2 FQNNGV. CDR3 residues: CASSRLRLPSTDTQYF. The CDR3 coding sequence is TGTGCCAGCAGTCGACTGCGCCTACCTAGCACAGATACGCAGTATTTT. Variable domain in full (rest from reference TRBV11-2 and TRBJ2-3): EAGVAQSPRYKIIEKRQSVAFWCNPISGHATLYWYQQILGQGPKLLIQFQNNGVVDDSQLPKDRFSAERLKGVDSTLKIQPAKLEDSAVYLCASSRLRLPSTDTQYFGPGTRLTVL.

Regarding this clone: A read error may be the cause here, since a much bigger clone is one base away. The rearrangement joins TRBV27 to TRBJ1-2; tentative D call: TRBD1 (6 bases). V lost 2 bases to trimming and J lost 2 bases, with 6 bases between them. The CDR3 is 13 residues long. In germline, CDR1 is MNHEY, CDR2 SMNVEV (reference sequence). CDR3 nucleotides: TGTGCCAGCAGTTTAGGACAGAACTATGGCTACACCTTC. As protein: CASSLGQNYGYTF.

The V and J genes are TRBV9 and TRBJ1-3; D uncertain. The V gene's germline CDR1 is SGDLS and CDR2 YYNGEE. This CDR3 has 14 residues. V was cut by 5 bases and J by 0 bases, with 9 bases left in between. Written as DNA, the CDR3 is TGTGCCAGCAGATCGGAGAGCTCTGGAAACACCATATATTTT. The encoded protein is CASRSESSGNTIYF.

This clone was seen a single time. The V gene is TRBV7-2, the J gene TRBJ2-7, with D maybe TRBD2 (6 bases). This CDR3 is built from 14 residues. Looked up from germline, CDR1 is SGHTA and CDR2 is FQGNSA. The V gene lost 5 bases and the J gene lost 2 bases, with 13 bases spanning the gap. This chain's CDR3 is CASSPSAAPYEQYF. DNA of the CDR3: TGTGCCAGCAGCCCTAGCGCGGCCCCCTACGAGCAGTACTTC.

The chain joins TRBV6-5 to TRBJ1-1; 8 bases line up with TRBD1. The CDR3 sequence is 12 residues long. V was pared by 6 bases and J by 10 bases, with 7 bases of the junction left unmatched. The germline V gene encodes CDR1 MNHEY and CDR2 SVGAGI. CDR3 bases: TGTGCCAGCAGCCGGGACAGGCGGGTAGCTTTCTTT. Residues: CASSRDRRVAFF.

The chain joins TRBV27 to TRBJ1-2; TRBD1 is a possible D gene (5 bases). CDR1 and CDR2 from the germline V gene are MNHEY and SMNVEV (reference sequence). V was trimmed by 3 bases and J by 7 bases, leaving 12 bases between them. The CDR3 is made up of 13 amino acids. CDR3 residues: CASSFTGGGGYTF. CDR3 DNA sequence: TGTGCCAGCAGTTTCACCGGCGGGGGTGGCTACACCTTC.

This chain connects TRBV12-3 or TRBV12-4 to TRBJ2-7, with D maybe TRBD1 (6 bases). CDR3 length: 13 amino acids. V gave up 6 bases and J gave up 4 bases, with 13 bases separating them. The CDR3 loop is CASSPTGYYEQYF. The CDR3 DNA follows: TGTGCCAGCAGCCCAACAGGGTATTACGAGCAGTACTTC.

The chain couples TRBV18 to TRBJ1-6, with D perhaps matching TRBD1 (5 bases). V was trimmed by 3 bases and J by 10 bases, leaving 13 bases between them. The CDR3 has 14 residues. Germline V gene sequence: CDR1 KGHSH, CDR2 LQKENI. The CDR3 DNA is TGTGCCAGCTCACCCGACAGACCTGGATCACCCCTCCACTTT. Translating it yields CASSPDRPGSPLHF.

This clone was observed once. The rearrangement links TRBV9 to TRBJ1-1; D remains ambiguous. This CDR3 region has 14 residues. Trimming took off 4 bases at V and 2 bases at J, with 12 bases between the two ends. Germline CDR1 reads SGDLS; CDR2 reads YYNGEE. CDR3 nucleotides: TGTGCCAGCAGCCCCCCAGCGGAAAACACTGAAGCTTTCTTT. It encodes CASSPPAENTEAFF.

The rearrangement joins TRBV6-2 or TRBV6-3 to TRBJ2-3; 7 bases line up with TRBD2. Trimming took 6 bases from V and 7 from J; bases not matched to a gene: 13. The CDR3 runs to 15 residues. Germline values: CDR1 MNHEY, CDR2 SVGEGT. The DNA of the CDR3 is TGTGCCAGCAGCCACCTCCGGGCTAGCGGAAATACGCAGTATTTT. Translation gives CASSHLRASGNTQYF.

The CDR3 here is CASSYWTSGGSYEQYF. DNA for the CDR3: TGTGCCAGCAGCTACTGGACTAGCGGGGGTTCCTACGAGCAGTACTTC. This chain links TRBV7-2 with TRBJ2-7, with TRBD2 matching 13 bases. The CDR3 is made up of 16 amino acids. J was trimmed by 1 base and V by 4 bases; bases with no gene match: 4. Germline loops: CDR1 SGHTA, CDR2 FQGNSA.

On this clone itself: A much more abundant neighbour one base away suggests this may be a read error. The rearrangement links TRBV11-3 to TRBJ2-2; 10 nucleotides line up with TRBD2. V lost 5 bases, J lost 5 bases, and 11 bases stayed unmatched. CDR3 size: 17 residues. The germline V gene has CDR1 SGHNT and CDR2 YENEEA. The CDR3 DNA follows: TGTGCCAGCAGCGAAGACTCGAGCGGGGGGGGGACCGGGGAGCTGTTTTTT. Translated, it gives CASSEDSSGGGTGELFF. The full variable domain, in which reference TRBV11-3 and TRBJ2-2 provide the parts outside the CDR3, is EAGVVQSPRYKIIEKKQPVAFWCNPISGHNTLYWYLQNLGQGPELLIRYENEEAVDDSQLPKDRFSAERLKGVDSTLKIQPAELGDSAVYLCASSEDSSGGGTGELFFGEGSRLTVL.

The chain carries TRBV12-2 and TRBJ1-6; the listed D gene, TRBD1, was not tested against the DNA. TRBV12-2 is reported as a pseudogene. The CDR3 covers 15 residues. The CDR3 DNA sequence: TGTGCAAGTCGCTTAGCGCCAGACAGTTCTTCACCCCTCCACTTT. Its translation is CASRLAPDSSSPLHF.

The chain has TRBV11-2 and TRBJ2-5, with no clear D. The CDR3 is made up of 13 amino acids. Per the germline V gene, CDR1 is SGHAT and CDR2 is FQNNGV. V lost 1 base and J lost 0, with 3 bases in between. This chain's CDR3 is CASSLANQETQYF. CDR3 coding DNA: TGTGCCAGCAGCTTAGCCAACCAAGAGACCCAGTACTTC. The full variable domain, completed using reference TRBV11-2 and TRBJ2-5, is EAGVAQSPRYKIIEKRQSVAFWCNPISGHATLYWYQQILGQGPKLLIQFQNNGVVDDSQLPKDRFSAERLKGVDSTLKIQPAKLEDSAVYLCASSLANQETQYFGPGTRLLVL.

The V call is TRBV5-1, the J call TRBJ2-3, with D maybe TRBD2 (7 bases). Trimming shortened V by 4 bases and J by 0 bases, and 18 bases separated the two germline ends. The germline V gene encodes CDR1 SGHRS and CDR2 YFSETQ. The CDR3 sequence is 17 residues long. Written as DNA, the CDR3 is TGCGCCAGCAGCGACCTTTGGGGGGGGGCGAGCACAGATACGCAGTATTTT. As protein: CASSDLWGGASTDTQYF.

This chain uses TRBV9 with TRBJ2-1; tentatively, D is TRBD1 (6 bases). Trimming took 3 bases from V and 6 from J, leaving 10 bases between them. The germline CDR1 and CDR2 sequences are SGDLS and YYNGEE. The CDR3 length is 13 residues. CDR3 sequence: CASSGGPGNEQFF. CDR3 nucleotide sequence: TGTGCCAGCAGCGGGGGGCCAGGCAATGAGCAGTTCTTC.

This rearrangement joins TRBV4-1 to TRBJ1-5; D possibly corresponds to TRBD1 (6 bases). The germline V gene encodes CDR1 MGHRA and CDR2 YSYEKL. The CDR3 totals 15 residues. V lost 6 bases and J lost 5, with 17 bases in between. CDR3 loop: CASSTYRARDQPQHF. CDR3 DNA: TGCGCCAGCAGTACATACAGGGCGAGGGATCAGCCCCAGCATTTT.

CDR3 amino acids: CASSTSPGTRGYEQYF. The CDR3 nucleotides are TGTGCCAGTAGTACCTCCCCGGGGACTAGGGGCTACGAGCAGTACTTC. The V gene is TRBV19, the J gene TRBJ2-7; 8 positions agree with TRBD2. Trimming at V came to 4 bases and at J to 3 bases, leaving 11 bases not matched to a gene. Germline lookup yields CDR1 LNHDA and CDR2 SQIVND (reference sequence). The CDR3 contains 16 residues. Combining the CDR3 with reference TRBV19 and TRBJ2-7 gives the whole variable domain DGGITQSPKYLFRKEGQNVTLSCEQNLNHDAMYWYRQDPGQGLRLIYYSQIVNDFQKGDIAEGYSVSREKKESFPLTVTSAQKNPTAFYLCASSTSPGTRGYEQYFGPGTRLTVT.

Worth noting for this clone: No DNA is shown, since the ends of the CDR3 on it are uncertain; the CDR3 is the one TCRdb lists. The CDR3 region is CASTGGSGAPYSCSYNEQFF. The chain uses TRBV21-1 and TRBJ2-1; the DNA was not compared with TRBD2, the D call given in the table. TRBV21-1 is tagged as a pseudogene. The CDR3 length is 20 residues, termini included.

The genes are TRBV6-2 or TRBV6-3 and TRBJ1-6; 10 bases agree with TRBD1. The V and J ends lost 2 bases and 7 bases, in that order; junction bases with no gene match: 11. The CDR3 is made up of 18 amino acids. Germline values: CDR1 MNHEY, CDR2 SVGEGT. Here the CDR3 DNA reads TGTGCCAGCAGTTACGGTATTGGAACGGGACAGGGGAATTCACCCCTCCACTTT. Its protein is CASSYGIGTGQGNSPLHF.

V gene TRBV9 combines with J gene TRBJ2-2, with D unresolved. Per the germline V gene, CDR1 is SGDLS and CDR2 is YYNGEE. V lost 4 bases and J lost 4, with 11 bases in between. This CDR3 region has 14 residues. The CDR3 DNA sequence: TGTGCCAGCAGCCTGAGAGGCAGCACCGGGGAGCTGTTTTTT. Translating gives CASSLRGSTGELFF.

The rearrangement links TRBV15 to TRBJ1-1; D uncertain. The CDR3 sequence is 20 residues long. The V end lost 0 bases, the J end lost 1 base, and 24 bases lay between the germline ends. Germline CDR1 reads LNHNV; CDR2 reads YYDKDF (reference sequence). Here the CDR3 reads CATSRDKLPLLGVGNTEAFF. DNA for the CDR3: TGTGCCACCAGCAGAGATAAGCTCCCGCTGCTGGGAGTGGGGAACACTGAAGCTTTCTTT.

The chain employs TRBV5-6 and TRBJ2-7, with a tentative D call TRBD2 (6 bases). CDR1 and CDR2 (germline): SGHDT, YYEEEE. Trimming removed 7 bases from V and 3 bases from J, with 14 bases in between. The CDR3 is made up of 13 amino acids. The CDR3: CASSRSGDYEQYF. The CDR3 DNA follows: TGTGCCAGCTCGAGGTCGGGGGACTACGAGCAGTACTTC. Combining the CDR3 with reference TRBV5-6 and TRBJ2-7 gives the whole variable domain DAGVTQSPTHLIKTRGQQVTLRCSPKSGHDTVSWYQQALGQGPQFIFQYYEEEERQRGNFPDRFSGHQFPNYSSELNVNALLLGDSALYLCASSRSGDYEQYFGPGTRLTVT.

The chain links TRBV14 to TRBJ1-1, with 7 bases lining up with TRBD1. The junction had 9 bases not matched to a gene; V was cut back by 3 bases and J by 11 bases. The CDR3 contains 13 residues. CDR1 is SGHDN and CDR2 is FVKESK in the germline V gene. This chain's CDR3 is CASSQDDRAWAFF. In nucleotides, the CDR3 is TGTGCCAGCAGCCAGGATGACAGGGCTTGGGCTTTCTTT.